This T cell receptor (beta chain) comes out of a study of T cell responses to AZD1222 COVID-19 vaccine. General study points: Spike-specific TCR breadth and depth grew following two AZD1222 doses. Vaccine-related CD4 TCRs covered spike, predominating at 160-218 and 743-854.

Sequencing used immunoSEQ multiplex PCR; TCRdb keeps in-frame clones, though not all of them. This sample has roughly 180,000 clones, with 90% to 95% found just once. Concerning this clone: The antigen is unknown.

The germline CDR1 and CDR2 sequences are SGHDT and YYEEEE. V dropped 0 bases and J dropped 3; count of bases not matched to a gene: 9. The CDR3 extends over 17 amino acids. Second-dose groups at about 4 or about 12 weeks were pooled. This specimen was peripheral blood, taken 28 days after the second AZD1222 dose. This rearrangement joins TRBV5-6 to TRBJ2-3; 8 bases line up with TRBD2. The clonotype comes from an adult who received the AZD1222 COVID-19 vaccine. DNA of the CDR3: TGTGCCAGCAGCTTGGCCCGGTATAGCGGGAAGACAGATACGCAGTATTTT. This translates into CASSLARYSGKTDTQYF. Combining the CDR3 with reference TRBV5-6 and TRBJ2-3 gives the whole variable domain DAGVTQSPTHLIKTRGQQVTLRCSPKSGHDTVSWYQQALGQGPQFIFQYYEEEERQRGNFPDRFSGHQFPNYSSELNVNALLLGDSALYLCASSLARYSGKTDTQYFGPGTRLTVL.